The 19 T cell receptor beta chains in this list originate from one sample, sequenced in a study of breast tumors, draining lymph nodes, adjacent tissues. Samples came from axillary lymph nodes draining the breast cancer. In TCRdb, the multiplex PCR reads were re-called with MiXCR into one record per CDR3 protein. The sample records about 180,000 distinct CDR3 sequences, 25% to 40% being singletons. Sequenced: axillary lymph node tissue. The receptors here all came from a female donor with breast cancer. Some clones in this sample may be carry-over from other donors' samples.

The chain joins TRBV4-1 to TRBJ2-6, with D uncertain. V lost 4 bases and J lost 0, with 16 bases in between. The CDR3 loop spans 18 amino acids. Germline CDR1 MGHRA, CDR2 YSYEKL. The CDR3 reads CASSRLPGLCSGANVLTF. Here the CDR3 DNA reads TGCGCCAGCAGCCGACTGCCCGGGCTGTGCTCTGGGGCCAACGTCCTGACTTTC.

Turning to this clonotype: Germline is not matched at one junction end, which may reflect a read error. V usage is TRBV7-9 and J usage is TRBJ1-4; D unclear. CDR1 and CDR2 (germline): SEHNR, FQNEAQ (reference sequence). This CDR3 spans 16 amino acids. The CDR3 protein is CASSSIIGLHGEKPFF. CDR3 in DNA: TGTGCCAGCAGCTCTATAATAGGGTTGCACGGGGAAAAACCGTTTTTT. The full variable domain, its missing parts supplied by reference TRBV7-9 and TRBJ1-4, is DTGVSQNPRHKITKRGQNVTFRCDPISEHNRLYWYRQTLGQGPEFLTYFQNEAQLEKSRLLSDRFSAERPKGSFSTLEIQRTEQGDSAMYLCASSSIIGLHGEKPFFGSGTQLSVL.

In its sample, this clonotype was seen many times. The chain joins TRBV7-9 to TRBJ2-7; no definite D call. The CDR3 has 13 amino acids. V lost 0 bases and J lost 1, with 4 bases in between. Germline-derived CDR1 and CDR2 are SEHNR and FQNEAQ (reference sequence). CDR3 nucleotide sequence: TGTGCCAGCAGCTTAGCCAGGTCCTACGAGCAGTACTTC. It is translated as CASSLARSYEQYF.

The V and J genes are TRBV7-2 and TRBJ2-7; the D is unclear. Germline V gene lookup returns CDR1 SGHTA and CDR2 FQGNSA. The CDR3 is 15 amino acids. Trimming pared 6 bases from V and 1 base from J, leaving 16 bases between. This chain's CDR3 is CASRSGPGTSYEQYF. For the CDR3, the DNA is TGTGCCAGCAGATCAGGACCAGGAACGTCCTACGAGCAGTACTTC.

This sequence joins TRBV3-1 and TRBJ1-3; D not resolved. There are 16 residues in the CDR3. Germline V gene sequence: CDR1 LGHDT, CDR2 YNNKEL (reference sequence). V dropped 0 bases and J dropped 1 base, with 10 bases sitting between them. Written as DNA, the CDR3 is TGTGCCAGCAGCCAAGATCGTTTAGGTTCTGGAAACACCATATATTTT. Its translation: CASSQDRLGSGNTIYF.

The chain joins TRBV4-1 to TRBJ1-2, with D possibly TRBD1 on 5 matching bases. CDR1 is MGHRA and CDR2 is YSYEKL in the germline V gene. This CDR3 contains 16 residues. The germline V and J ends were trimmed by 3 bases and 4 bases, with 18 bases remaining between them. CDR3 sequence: CASSQDRDWALYGYTF. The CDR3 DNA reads TGCGCCAGCAGCCAGGACCGGGACTGGGCCCTCTATGGCTACACCTTC.

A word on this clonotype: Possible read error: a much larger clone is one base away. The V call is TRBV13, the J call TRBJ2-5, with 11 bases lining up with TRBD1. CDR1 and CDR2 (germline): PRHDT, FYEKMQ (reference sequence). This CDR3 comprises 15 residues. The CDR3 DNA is TGTGCCAGCAGCCCATCGGGACAGGGGGGAGAGACCCAGTGCTTC. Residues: CASSPSGQGGETQCF.

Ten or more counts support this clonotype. The CDR3 sequence is CASSLGTGALGANVLTF. CDR3 coding DNA: TGCGCCAGCAGCCTAGGTACAGGGGCCCTTGGGGCCAACGTCCTGACTTTC. This chain uses TRBV4-1 with TRBJ2-6; 7 bases agree with TRBD1. Trimming took 4 bases from V and 3 from J; bases not matched to a gene: 9. The CDR3 runs to 17 residues. Per germline, CDR1 MGHRA and CDR2 YSYEKL.

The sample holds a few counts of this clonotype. CDR3: CASSFGGGLYEQYF. The CDR3 region has the DNA TGTGCCAGCAGTTTCGGGGGAGGATTATACGAGCAGTACTTC. The chain employs TRBV12-3 or TRBV12-4 and TRBJ2-7, with D perhaps matching TRBD2 (6 bases). There are 14 residues in the CDR3. V was pared by 3 bases and J by 4 bases, with 13 bases between.

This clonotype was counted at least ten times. The CDR3 sequence: CASSLGTGSYGYTF. CDR3 nucleotides: TGTGCCAGCAGCTTAGGGACAGGGAGCTATGGCTACACCTTC. This chain joins TRBV5-5 and TRBJ1-2, with TRBD1 matching 9 bases. The CDR3 is 14 residues long. Trimming cost V 2 bases and J 4 bases; bases outside gene matches: 3. Germline V lookup: CDR1 SGHKS, CDR2 YYEKEE (reference sequence).

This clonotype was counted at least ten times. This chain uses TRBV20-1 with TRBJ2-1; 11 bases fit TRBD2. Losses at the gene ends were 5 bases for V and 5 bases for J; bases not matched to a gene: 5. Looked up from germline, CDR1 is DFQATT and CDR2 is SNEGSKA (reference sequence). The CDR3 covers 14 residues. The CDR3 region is CSARDSGRDNEQFF. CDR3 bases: TGCAGTGCTCGGGATAGCGGGAGGGACAATGAGCAGTTCTTC.

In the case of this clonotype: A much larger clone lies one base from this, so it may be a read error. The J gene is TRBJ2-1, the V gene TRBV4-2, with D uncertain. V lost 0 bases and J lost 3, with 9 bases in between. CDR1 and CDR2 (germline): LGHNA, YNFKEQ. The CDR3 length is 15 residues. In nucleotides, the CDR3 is TGTGCCAGCAGCCAAGATGACTTCAACTACAATGAGCAGTTCTTC. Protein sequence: CASSQDDFNYNEQFF.

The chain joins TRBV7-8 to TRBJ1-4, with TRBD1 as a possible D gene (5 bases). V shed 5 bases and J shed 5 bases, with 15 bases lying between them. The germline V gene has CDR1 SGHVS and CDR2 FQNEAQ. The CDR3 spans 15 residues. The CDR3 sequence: CASSPGTSGNEKLFF. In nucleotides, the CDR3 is TGTGCCAGCAGCCCTGGGACTAGCGGGAATGAAAAACTGTTTTTT. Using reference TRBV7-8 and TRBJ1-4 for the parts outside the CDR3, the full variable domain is GAGVSQSPRYKVAKRGQDVALRCDPISGHVSLFWYQQALGQGPEFLTYFQNEAQLDKSGLPSDRFFAERPEGSVSTLKIQRTQQEDSAVYLCASSPGTSGNEKLFFGSGTQLSVL.

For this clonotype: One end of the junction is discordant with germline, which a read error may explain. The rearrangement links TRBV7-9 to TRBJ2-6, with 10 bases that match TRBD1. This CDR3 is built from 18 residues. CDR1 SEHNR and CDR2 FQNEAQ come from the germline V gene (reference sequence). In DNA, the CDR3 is TGTGCCAGCAGCTGGGACAGGGGTCTCACCACCGGGGCCAACGTCCTGGCTTTC. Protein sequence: CASSWDRGLTTGANVLAF. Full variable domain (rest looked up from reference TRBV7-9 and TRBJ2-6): DTGVSQNPRHKITKRGQNVTFRCDPISEHNRLYWYRQTLGQGPEFLTYFQNEAQLEKSRLLSDRFSAERPKGSFSTLEIQRTEQGDSAMYLCASSWDRGLTTGANVLAFGAGSRLTVL.

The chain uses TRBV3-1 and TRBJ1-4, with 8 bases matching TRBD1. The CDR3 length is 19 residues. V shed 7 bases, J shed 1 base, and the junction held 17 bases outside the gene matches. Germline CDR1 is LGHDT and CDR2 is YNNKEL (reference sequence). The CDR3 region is CASTQDLGQGKGTNEKLFF. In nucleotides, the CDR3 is TGTGCCAGCACTCAAGATCTAGGACAGGGTAAAGGAACTAATGAAAAACTGTTTTTT.

CDR3 DNA sequence: TGTGCCAGCAGCGGGATTACAGGGTCCTATGGCTACACCTTC. This encodes CASSGITGSYGYTF. The chain combines TRBV11-2 with TRBJ1-2, with D possibly being TRBD1 (6 bases). Looked up from germline, CDR1 is SGHAT and CDR2 is FQNNGV. The V end lost 5 bases, the J end lost 4 bases, and 14 bases lay between the germline ends. The CDR3 has 14 amino acids.

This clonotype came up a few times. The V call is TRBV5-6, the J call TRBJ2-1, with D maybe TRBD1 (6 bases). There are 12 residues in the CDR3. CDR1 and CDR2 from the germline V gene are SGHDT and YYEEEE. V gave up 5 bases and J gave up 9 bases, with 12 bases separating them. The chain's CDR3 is CASRGTGTEQFF. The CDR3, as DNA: TGTGCCAGCAGGGGAACAGGGACTGAGCAGTTCTTC.

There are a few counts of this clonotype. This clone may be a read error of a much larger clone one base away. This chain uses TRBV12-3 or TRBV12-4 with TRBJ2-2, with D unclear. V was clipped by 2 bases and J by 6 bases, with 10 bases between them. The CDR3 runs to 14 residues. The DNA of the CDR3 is TGTGCCAGCAGTTTATCGACCATAGCCGGGGAGCTGTTTTTT. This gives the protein CASSLSTIAGELFF.

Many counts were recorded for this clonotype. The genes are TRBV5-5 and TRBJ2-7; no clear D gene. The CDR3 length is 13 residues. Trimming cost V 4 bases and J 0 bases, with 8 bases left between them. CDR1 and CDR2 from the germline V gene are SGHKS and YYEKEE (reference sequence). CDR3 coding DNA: TGTGCCAGCAGCCCTGGGGTCTCCTACGAGCAGTACTTC. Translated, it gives CASSPGVSYEQYF.